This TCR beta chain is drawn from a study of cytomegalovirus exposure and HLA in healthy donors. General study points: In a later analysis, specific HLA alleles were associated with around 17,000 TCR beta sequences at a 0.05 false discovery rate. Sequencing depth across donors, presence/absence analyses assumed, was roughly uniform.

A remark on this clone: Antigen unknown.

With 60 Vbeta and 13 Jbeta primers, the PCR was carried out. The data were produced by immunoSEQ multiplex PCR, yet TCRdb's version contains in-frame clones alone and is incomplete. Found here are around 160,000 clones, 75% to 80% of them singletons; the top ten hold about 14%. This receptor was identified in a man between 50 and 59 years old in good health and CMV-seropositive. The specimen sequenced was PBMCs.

For the CDR3, the DNA is TGTGCCAGCAGCGTAGATCTGGGCATAAGTGCTGAAGCTTTCTTT. Translated: CASSVDLGISAEAFF. V is TRBV9 and J is TRBJ1-1; D is ambiguous. Looked up from germline, CDR1 is SGDLS and CDR2 is YYNGEE. The length of the CDR3 is 15 residues. The V and J ends lost 0 bases and 6 bases respectively, with 15 bases between them.